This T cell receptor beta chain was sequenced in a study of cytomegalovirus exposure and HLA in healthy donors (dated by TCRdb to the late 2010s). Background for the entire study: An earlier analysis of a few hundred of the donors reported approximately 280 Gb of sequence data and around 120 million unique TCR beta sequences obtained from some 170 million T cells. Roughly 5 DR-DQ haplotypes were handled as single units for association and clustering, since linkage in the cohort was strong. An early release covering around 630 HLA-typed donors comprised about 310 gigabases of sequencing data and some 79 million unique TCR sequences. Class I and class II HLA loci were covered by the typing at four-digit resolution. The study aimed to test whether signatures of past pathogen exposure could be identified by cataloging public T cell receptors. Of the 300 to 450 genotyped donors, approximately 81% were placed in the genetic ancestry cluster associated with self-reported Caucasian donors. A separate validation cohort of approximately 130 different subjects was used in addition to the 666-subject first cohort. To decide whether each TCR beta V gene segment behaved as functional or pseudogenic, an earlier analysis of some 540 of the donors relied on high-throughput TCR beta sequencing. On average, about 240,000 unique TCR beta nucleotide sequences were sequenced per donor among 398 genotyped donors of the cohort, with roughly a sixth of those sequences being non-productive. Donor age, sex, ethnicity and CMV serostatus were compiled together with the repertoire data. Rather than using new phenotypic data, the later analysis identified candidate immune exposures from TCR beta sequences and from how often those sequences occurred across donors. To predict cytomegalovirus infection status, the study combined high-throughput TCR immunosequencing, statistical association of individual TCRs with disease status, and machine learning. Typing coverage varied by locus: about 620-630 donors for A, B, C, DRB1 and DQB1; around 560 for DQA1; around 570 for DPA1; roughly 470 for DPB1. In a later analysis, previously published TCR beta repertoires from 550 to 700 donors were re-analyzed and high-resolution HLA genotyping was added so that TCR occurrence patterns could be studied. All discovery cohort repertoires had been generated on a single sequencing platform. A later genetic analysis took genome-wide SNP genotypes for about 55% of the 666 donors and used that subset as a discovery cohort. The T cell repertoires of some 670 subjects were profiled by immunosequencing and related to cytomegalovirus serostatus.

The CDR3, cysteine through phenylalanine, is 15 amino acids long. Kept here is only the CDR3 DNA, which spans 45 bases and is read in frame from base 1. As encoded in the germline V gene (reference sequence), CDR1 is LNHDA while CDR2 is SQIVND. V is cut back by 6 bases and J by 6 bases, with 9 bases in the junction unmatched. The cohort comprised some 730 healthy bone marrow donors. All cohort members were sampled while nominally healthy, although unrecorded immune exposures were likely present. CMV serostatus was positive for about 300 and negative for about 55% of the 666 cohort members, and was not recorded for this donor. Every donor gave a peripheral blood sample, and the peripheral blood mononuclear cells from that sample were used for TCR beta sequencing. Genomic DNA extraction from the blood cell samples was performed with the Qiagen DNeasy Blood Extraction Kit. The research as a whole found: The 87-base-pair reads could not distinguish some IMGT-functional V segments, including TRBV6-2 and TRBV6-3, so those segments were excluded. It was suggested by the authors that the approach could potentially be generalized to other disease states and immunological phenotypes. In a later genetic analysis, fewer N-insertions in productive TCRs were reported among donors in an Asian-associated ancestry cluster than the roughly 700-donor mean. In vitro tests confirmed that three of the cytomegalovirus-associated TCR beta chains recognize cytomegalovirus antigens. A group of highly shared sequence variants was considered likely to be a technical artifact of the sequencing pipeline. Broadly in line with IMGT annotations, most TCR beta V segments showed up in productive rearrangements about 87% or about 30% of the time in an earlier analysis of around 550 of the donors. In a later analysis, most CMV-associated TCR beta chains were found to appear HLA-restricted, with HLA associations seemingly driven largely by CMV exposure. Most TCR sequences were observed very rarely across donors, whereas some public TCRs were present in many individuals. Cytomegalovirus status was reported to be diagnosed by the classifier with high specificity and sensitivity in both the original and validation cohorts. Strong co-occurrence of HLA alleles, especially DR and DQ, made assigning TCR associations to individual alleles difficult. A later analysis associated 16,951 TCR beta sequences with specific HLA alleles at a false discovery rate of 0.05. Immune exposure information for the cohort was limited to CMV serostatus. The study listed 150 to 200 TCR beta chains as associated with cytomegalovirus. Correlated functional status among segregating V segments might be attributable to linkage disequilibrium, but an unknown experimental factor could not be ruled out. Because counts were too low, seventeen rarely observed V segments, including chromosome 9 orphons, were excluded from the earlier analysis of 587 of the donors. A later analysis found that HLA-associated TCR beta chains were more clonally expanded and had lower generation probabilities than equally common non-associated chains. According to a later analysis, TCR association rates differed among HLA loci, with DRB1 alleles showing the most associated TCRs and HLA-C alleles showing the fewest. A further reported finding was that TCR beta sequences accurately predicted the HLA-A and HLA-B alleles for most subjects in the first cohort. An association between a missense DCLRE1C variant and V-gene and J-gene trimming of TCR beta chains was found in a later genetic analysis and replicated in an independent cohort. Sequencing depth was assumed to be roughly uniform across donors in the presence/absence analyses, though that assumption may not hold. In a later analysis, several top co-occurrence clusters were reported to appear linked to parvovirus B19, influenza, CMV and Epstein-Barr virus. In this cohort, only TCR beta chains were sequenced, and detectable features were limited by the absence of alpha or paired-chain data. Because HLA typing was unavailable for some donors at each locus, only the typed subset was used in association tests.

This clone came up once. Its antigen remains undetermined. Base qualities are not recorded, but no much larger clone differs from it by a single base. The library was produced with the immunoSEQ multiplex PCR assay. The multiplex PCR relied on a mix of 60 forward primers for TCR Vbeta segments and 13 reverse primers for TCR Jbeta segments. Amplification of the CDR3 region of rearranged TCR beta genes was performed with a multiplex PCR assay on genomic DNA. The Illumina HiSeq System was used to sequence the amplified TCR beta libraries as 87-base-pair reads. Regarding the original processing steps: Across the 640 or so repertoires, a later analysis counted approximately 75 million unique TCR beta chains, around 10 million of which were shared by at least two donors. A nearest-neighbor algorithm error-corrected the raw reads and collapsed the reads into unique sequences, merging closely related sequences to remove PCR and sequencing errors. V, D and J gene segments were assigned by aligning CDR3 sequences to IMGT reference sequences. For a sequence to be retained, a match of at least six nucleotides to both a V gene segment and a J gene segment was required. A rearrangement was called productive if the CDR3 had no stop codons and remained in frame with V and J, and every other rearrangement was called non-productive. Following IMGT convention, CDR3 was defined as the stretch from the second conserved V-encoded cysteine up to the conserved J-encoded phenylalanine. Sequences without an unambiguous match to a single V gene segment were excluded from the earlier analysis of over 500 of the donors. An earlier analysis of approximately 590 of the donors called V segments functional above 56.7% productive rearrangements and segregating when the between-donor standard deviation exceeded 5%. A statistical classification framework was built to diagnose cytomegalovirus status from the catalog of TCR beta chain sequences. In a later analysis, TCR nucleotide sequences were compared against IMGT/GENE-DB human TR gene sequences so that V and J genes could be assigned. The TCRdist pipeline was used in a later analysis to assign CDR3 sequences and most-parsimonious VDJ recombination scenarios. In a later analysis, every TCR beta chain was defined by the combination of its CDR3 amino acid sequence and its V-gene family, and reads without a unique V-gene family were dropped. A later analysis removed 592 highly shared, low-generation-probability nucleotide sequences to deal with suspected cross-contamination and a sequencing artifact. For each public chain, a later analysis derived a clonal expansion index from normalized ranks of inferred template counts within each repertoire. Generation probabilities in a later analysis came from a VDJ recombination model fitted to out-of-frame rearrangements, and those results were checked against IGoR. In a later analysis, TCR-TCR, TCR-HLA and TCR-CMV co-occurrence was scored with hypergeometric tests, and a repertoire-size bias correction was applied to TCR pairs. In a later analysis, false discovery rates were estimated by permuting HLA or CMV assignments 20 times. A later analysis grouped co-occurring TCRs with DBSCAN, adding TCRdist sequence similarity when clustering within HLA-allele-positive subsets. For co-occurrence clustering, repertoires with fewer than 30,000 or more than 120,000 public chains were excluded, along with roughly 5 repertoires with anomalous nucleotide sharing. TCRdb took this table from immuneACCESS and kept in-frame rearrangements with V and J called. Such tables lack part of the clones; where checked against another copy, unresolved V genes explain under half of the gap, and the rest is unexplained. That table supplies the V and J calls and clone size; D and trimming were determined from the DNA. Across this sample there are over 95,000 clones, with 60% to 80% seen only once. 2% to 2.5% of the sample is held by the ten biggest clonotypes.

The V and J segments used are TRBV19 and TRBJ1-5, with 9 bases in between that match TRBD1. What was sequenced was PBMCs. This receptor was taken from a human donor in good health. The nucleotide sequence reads TGTGCCAGTAGGGGTGGAACAGGGGGCCCTCAGCCCCAGCATTTT. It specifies CASRGGTGGPQPQHF.